One and the same sample provided the 29 T cell receptor beta chains below, sequenced in a study of PD-L1 blockade in urothelial cancer. Time point denoted: pretreatment peripheral blood. Generated by immunoSEQ multiplex PCR, the TCRdb table keeps only in-frame clones and is missing some. Of about 53,000 clones listed, approximately 90% are singletons. Source: PBMCs, taken around atezolizumab (anti-PD-L1) treatment. The receptors stem from a woman aged 55-69 years with urothelial cancer.

V usage is TRBV27 and J usage is TRBJ1-4, with D possibly matching TRBD1 (5 bases). Germline lookup yields CDR1 MNHEY and CDR2 SMNVEV (reference sequence). The V and J ends lost 5 bases and 7 bases respectively, with 11 bases between them. CDR3 length equals 13 residues. CDR3 protein: CASSLRATEKLFF. The CDR3 DNA reads as TGTGCCAGCAGTCTCAGGGCGACTGAAAAACTGTTTTTT.

The chain employs TRBV4-1 and TRBJ2-7; 7 bases match TRBD2. Germline CDR1 is MGHRA and CDR2 is YSYEKL. The CDR3 contains 15 residues. Germline trimming cut 3 bases from V and 0 bases from J; bases unmatched to any gene: 5. The CDR3 bases are TGCGCCAGCAGCCAGTCGGGGGGAAGCTCCTACGAGCAGTACTTC. Translation gives CASSQSGGSSYEQYF.

The gene calls are TRBV19 and TRBJ1-1; D not certain. The V gene lost 4 bases and the J gene lost 1 base, with 16 bases spanning the gap. This CDR3 spans 16 amino acids. Germline loops: CDR1 LNHDA, CDR2 SQIVND (reference sequence). The chain's CDR3 is CASSTGRARANTEAFF. The DNA for the CDR3 is TGTGCCAGTAGTACTGGGCGGGCTCGGGCGAACACTGAAGCTTTCTTT.

In its sample, this clone was seen once. The chain has TRBV7-2 and TRBJ1-2, with 9 bases that match TRBD1. The CDR3 consists of 13 residues. CDR1 SGHTA and CDR2 FQGNSA come from the germline V gene. V lost 5 bases, J lost 7 bases, and 5 bases stayed unmatched. As DNA, the CDR3 is TGTGCCAGCAGCCCACAGGGGGCCAGTGGCTACACCTTC. Its translation: CASSPQGASGYTF.

This sequence joins TRBV5-1 and TRBJ2-5, with D tentatively TRBD1 (5 bases). Germline CDR1 reads SGHRS; CDR2 reads YFSETQ. Trimming shortened V by 4 bases and J by 2 bases, and 9 bases separated the two germline ends. The CDR3 consists of 13 residues. CDR3 DNA: TGCGCCAGCAGCCCGACAGATCAAGAGACCCAGTACTTC. The encoded protein is CASSPTDQETQYF.

The chain combines TRBV6-6 with TRBJ2-5; possibly TRBD1 for D (6 bases). In germline, CDR1 is MNHNY, CDR2 SVGAGI (reference sequence). The CDR3 is made up of 15 amino acids. V was shortened by 9 bases and J by 2 bases, with 19 bases between the two germline ends. The CDR3 sequence is CASLTLRGLQETQYF. As DNA, the CDR3 is TGTGCCAGTTTGACGCTCAGGGGCCTGCAAGAGACCCAGTACTTC.

This clone was detected only once. V and J are TRBV9 and TRBJ2-1; D might be TRBD2 (5 bases). The CDR3 runs to 16 residues. The V gene's germline CDR1 is SGDLS and CDR2 YYNGEE. Trimming left V 3 bases short and J 0 bases short, with 13 bases between. As DNA, the CDR3 is TGTGCCAGCAGCGCATCCTGGCGGGCCTCCTACAATGAGCAGTTCTTC. Protein product: CASSASWRASYNEQFF.

The chain employs TRBV4-1 and TRBJ2-7; D possibly corresponds to TRBD2 (5 bases). Trimming shortened V by 2 bases and J by 0 bases, and 11 bases separated the two germline ends. Germline V gives CDR1 MGHRA, CDR2 YSYEKL. The CDR3 length is 15 residues. CDR3 in amino acids: CASSQSRDSSYEQYF. DNA for the CDR3: TGCGCCAGCAGCCAATCACGGGATAGCTCCTACGAGCAGTACTTC.

V gene TRBV6-5 combines with J gene TRBJ2-7; possibly TRBD2 for D (6 bases). The CDR3 has 15 amino acids. Germline CDR1 reads MNHEY; CDR2 reads SVGAGI. The V end lost 2 bases, the J end lost 9 bases, and 20 bases lay between the germline ends. The CDR3 reads CASSYGIRDSSPQYF. The CDR3 DNA reads TGTGCCAGCAGTTACGGTATCAGGGACTCATCCCCGCAGTACTTC.

The chain combines TRBV1 with TRBJ1-2; the listed D gene, TRBD1, was not tested against the DNA. TRBV1 constitutes a pseudogene. The CDR3 is made up of 17 amino acids. CDR3 nucleotide sequence: TGCACCAGCAGCCAAGATCCCTGCAGGTCGCTTAACTATGGCTACACCTTC. This translates into CTSSQDPCRSLNYGYTF.

The rearrangement links TRBV5-1 to TRBJ2-5; no reliable D call. This CDR3 comprises 11 residues. Germline CDR1 and CDR2: SGHRS and YFSETQ. Trimming cost V 0 bases and J 5 bases, with 2 bases left between them. The CDR3 coding sequence is TGCGCCAGCAGCTTGGCGGAGACCCAGTACTTC. Translation gives CASSLAETQYF.

The V gene is TRBV29-1, the J gene TRBJ2-7, with TRBD2 identical over 9 bases. V lost 4 bases, J lost 4 bases, and 5 bases stayed unmatched. The germline gives CDR1 SQVTM, CDR2 ANQGSEA. CDR3 size: 13 residues. CDR3 in DNA: TGCAGCGTTGTTTGGCTAGCGGGATACGAGCAGTACTTC. This sequence encodes CSVVWLAGYEQYF.

The V and J genes are TRBV10-3 and TRBJ2-7; D is ambiguous. CDR1 is ENHRY, CDR2 SYGVKD, per germline. The CDR3 length is 16 residues. V was pared by 1 base and J by 5 bases, with 18 bases between. In DNA, the CDR3 is TGTGCCATCAGTGAGTTTGTCAGGCTAAAACTGAACGAGCAGTACTTC. The encoded protein is CAISEFVRLKLNEQYF.

The chain joins TRBV9 to TRBJ2-7, with D unclear. V lost 0 bases and J lost 7, with 14 bases in between. Germline CDR1 reads SGDLS; CDR2 reads YYNGEE. This CDR3 comprises 14 residues. The CDR3 protein is CASSVVEYALEQYF. The CDR3 coding sequence is TGTGCCAGCAGCGTAGTGGAGTACGCGCTGGAGCAGTACTTC.

Only one count was recorded for this clone. The gene calls are TRBV19 and TRBJ2-5, with TRBD2 as a possible D gene (6 bases). This CDR3 is built from 14 residues. From germline, CDR1 is LNHDA and CDR2 SQIVND (reference sequence). Trimming pared 5 bases from V and 5 bases from J, leaving 15 bases between. Here the CDR3 reads CASSALFGRETQYF. As DNA, the CDR3 is TGTGCCAGTAGTGCTCTTTTTGGGAGGGAGACCCAGTACTTC. Full variable domain (rest looked up from reference TRBV19 and TRBJ2-5): DGGITQSPKYLFRKEGQNVTLSCEQNLNHDAMYWYRQDPGQGLRLIYYSQIVNDFQKGDIAEGYSVSREKKESFPLTVTSAQKNPTAFYLCASSALFGRETQYFGPGTRLLVL.

The chain joins TRBV2 to TRBJ2-5; 8 nucleotides agree with TRBD2. Germline lookup yields CDR1 SNHLY and CDR2 FYNNEI. The CDR3 runs to 15 residues. With V trimmed by 8 bases and J by 5 bases, 13 bases remained unmatched. The CDR3 coding sequence is TGTGCCAGCCCCCTCCCCGGGGGGGCCGGGGAGACCCAGTACTTC. Its translation is CASPLPGGAGETQYF.

A single count supports this clone. This chain uses TRBV5-1 with TRBJ1-2; D might be TRBD1 (5 bases). The germline V and J ends were trimmed by 3 bases and 7 bases, with 13 bases remaining between them. From germline, CDR1 is SGHRS and CDR2 YFSETQ. CDR3 length equals 13 residues. CDR3 bases: TGCGCCAGCAGCTCTCCGGGACTTTCTGGCTACACCTTC. As protein: CASSSPGLSGYTF. The full variable domain, with the rest looked up from reference TRBV5-1 and TRBJ1-2, is KAGVTQTPRYLIKTRGQQVTLSCSPISGHRSVSWYQQTPGQGLQFLFEYFSETQRNKGNFPGRFSGRQFSNSRSEMNVSTLELGDSALYLCASSSPGLSGYTFGSGTRLTVV.

The rearrangement uses TRBV5-6 and TRBJ2-5; D is undetermined. The V gene lost 5 bases and the J gene lost 1 base, with 6 bases spanning the gap. Germline V CDR1 and CDR2: SGHDT, YYEEEE. The CDR3 spans 12 residues. Here the CDR3 DNA reads TGTGCCAGCAGTACACCCCAAGAGACCCAGTACTTC. Its translation: CASSTPQETQYF.

The V call is TRBV27, the J call TRBJ2-1; 9 nucleotides agree with TRBD2. J was trimmed by 7 bases and V by 6 bases; bases with no gene match: 16. This CDR3 has 17 residues. Germline V gives CDR1 MNHEY, CDR2 SMNVEV (reference sequence). The CDR3 reads CASSLPTIAGVANEQFF. The CDR3 region has the DNA TGTGCCAGCAGCCTCCCTACGATAGCGGGAGTAGCTAATGAGCAGTTCTTC.

The J gene is TRBJ2-6, the V gene TRBV29-1; maybe TRBD2 (6 bases). This CDR3 has 14 amino acids. Germline loops: CDR1 SQVTM, CDR2 ANQGSEA. V lost 3 bases to trimming and J lost 4 bases, with 10 bases between them. CDR3 DNA: TGCAGCGTTGAGGAGGGCTCAGGGGCCAACGTCCTGACTTTC. This translates into CSVEEGSGANVLTF.

The chain recombines TRBV7-8 with TRBJ2-2; 7 nucleotides line up with TRBD2. There are 16 residues in the CDR3. Per the germline V gene, CDR1 is SGHVS and CDR2 is FQNEAQ. Trimming at V came to 5 bases and at J to 3 bases, leaving 9 bases not matched to a gene. This CDR3 is CASSPRTRPYTGELFF. In DNA, the CDR3 is TGTGCCAGCAGCCCAAGGACTAGACCTTACACCGGGGAGCTGTTTTTT.

The rearrangement links TRBV4-1 to TRBJ2-7; 9 nucleotides align to TRBD1. Germline lookup yields CDR1 MGHRA and CDR2 YSYEKL. This CDR3 is 16 amino acids long. The junction had 6 bases not matched to a gene; V was cut back by 2 bases and J by 1 base. CDR3 in amino acids: CASSQTPGTGSYEQYF. The DNA of the CDR3 is TGCGCCAGCAGCCAAACCCCCGGGACAGGGTCCTACGAGCAGTACTTC.

CDR3 protein: CAIKGRQVNTEAFF. In nucleotides, the CDR3 is TGTGCCATCAAAGGACGACAGGTAAACACTGAAGCTTTCTTT. This chain connects TRBV10-3 to TRBJ1-1; D possibly corresponds to TRBD1 (6 bases). Germline lookup yields CDR1 ENHRY and CDR2 SYGVKD. CDR3 size: 14 residues. Trimming removed 7 bases from V and 2 bases from J, with 14 bases in between.

This chain connects TRBV5-1 to TRBJ1-4; TRBD1 matches 8 bases. There are 14 residues in the CDR3. J was trimmed by 6 bases and V by 4 bases; bases with no gene match: 5. Germline V gene lookup returns CDR1 SGHRS and CDR2 YFSETQ. The CDR3 DNA is TGCGCCAGCAGCAAAGGACAGGGTTATGAAAAACTGTTTTTT. It is translated as CASSKGQGYEKLFF.

The rearrangement links TRBV18 to TRBJ2-7; a weak D match, TRBD2 (5 bases). In germline, CDR1 is KGHSH, CDR2 LQKENI. With 2 bases removed from V and 5 bases from J, the gap between germline ends came to 16 bases. This CDR3 spans 15 amino acids. This chain's CDR3 is CASSPDRGNWNEQYF. The CDR3 nucleotides are TGTGCCAGCTCACCAGATCGAGGGAATTGGAACGAGCAGTACTTC.

This clone was picked up a small number of times. The rearrangement joins TRBV6-5 to TRBJ1-1; maybe TRBD1 (6 bases). CDR1 and CDR2 (germline): MNHEY, SVGAGI. Between the trimmed V and J ends, which lost 6 bases and 1 base, there was a span of 9 bases. The CDR3 extends over 13 amino acids. CDR3 loop: CASSLRGNTEAFF. The CDR3 DNA reads TGTGCCAGCAGCCTCAGGGGGAACACTGAAGCTTTCTTT.

Only a few counts were recorded for this clone. The genes are TRBV6-1 and TRBJ2-7; the match to TRBD1 covers 7 bases. V shed 0 bases, J shed 0 bases, and the junction held 14 bases outside the gene matches. This CDR3 has 19 amino acids. CDR1 is MNHNS and CDR2 is SASEGT in the germline V gene. The CDR3 DNA reads as TGTGCCAGCAGTGAAGCGAAGTACATGATGACAGGGAGCTCCTACGAGCAGTACTTC. It encodes CASSEAKYMMTGSSYEQYF.

The CDR3 region is CASVTDHSGNTIYF. Here the CDR3 DNA reads TGTGCCAGCGTGACAGACCACTCTGGAAACACCATATATTTT. The chain links TRBV2 to TRBJ1-3, with D maybe TRBD1 (5 bases). The CDR3 extends over 14 amino acids. Germline V gives CDR1 SNHLY, CDR2 FYNNEI. V lost 8 bases and J lost 0, with 11 bases in between.

V is TRBV19 and J is TRBJ2-5; 7 bases are a match to TRBD1. Looked up from germline, CDR1 is LNHDA and CDR2 is SQIVND (reference sequence). This CDR3 has 14 residues. The J segment lost 4 bases and the V segment lost 5 bases, leaving 7 bases of the junction unmatched. The CDR3 is CASSRQGGGETQYF. The CDR3, as DNA: TGTGCCAGTAGTCGACAGGGTGGGGGAGAGACCCAGTACTTC.